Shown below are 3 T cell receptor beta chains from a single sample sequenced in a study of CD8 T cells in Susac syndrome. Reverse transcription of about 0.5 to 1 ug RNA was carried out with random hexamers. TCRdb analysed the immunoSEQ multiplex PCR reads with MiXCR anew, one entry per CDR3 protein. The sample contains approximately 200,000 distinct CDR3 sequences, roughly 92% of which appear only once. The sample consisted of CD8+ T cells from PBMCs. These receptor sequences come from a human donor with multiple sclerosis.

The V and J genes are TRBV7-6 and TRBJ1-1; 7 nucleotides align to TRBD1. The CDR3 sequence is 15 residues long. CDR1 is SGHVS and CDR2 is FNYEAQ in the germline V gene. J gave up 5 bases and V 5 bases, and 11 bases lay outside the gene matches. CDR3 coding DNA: TGTGCCAGCAGCACGCGTACAGGGGCGCAGACTGAAGCTTTCTTT. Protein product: CASSTRTGAQTEAFF.

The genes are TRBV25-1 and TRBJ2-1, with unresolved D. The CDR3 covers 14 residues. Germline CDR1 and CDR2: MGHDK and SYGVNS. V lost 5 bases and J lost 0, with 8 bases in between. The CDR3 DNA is TGTGCCAGCAGTACTCGTAGCTCCTACAATGAGCAGTTCTTC. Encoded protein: CASSTRSSYNEQFF.

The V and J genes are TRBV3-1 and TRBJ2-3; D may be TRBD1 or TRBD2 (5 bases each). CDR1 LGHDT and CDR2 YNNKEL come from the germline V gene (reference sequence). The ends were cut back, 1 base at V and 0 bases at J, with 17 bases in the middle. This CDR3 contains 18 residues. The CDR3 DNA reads TGTGCCAGCAGCCAAGCCCTCCCCGGGACCGCCAGCACAGATACGCAGTATTTT. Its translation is CASSQALPGTASTDTQYF.